Listed here are 5 T cell receptor beta chains from one sample, sequenced in a study of blood T cell repertoires in COVID-19. Assay: immunoSEQ multiplex PCR; the TCRdb copy retains only in-frame clones and omits some. This table holds about 250,000 clones, around four fifths found once. Sequenced input: peripheral blood. These receptors all stem from a man of 80 years or more with acute or convalescent COVID-19.

This clone came up a few times. DNA of the CDR3: TGTGCCAGCAGTTCGGACAGCAAAAATCAGCCCCAGCATTTT. This codes for CASSSDSKNQPQHF. The chain couples TRBV2 to TRBJ1-5; a possible D gene is TRBD1 (6 bases). The CDR3 is made up of 14 amino acids. Per germline, CDR1 SNHLY and CDR2 FYNNEI. With 5 bases removed from V and 4 bases from J, the gap between germline ends came to 12 bases.

This clone was seen a handful of times. This chain joins TRBV7-2 and TRBJ2-5, with a tentative D call TRBD2 (6 bases). V dropped 1 base and J dropped 5 bases, with 8 bases sitting between them. The V gene's germline CDR1 is SGHTA and CDR2 FQGNSA. CDR3 length equals 13 residues. Here the CDR3 DNA reads TGTGCCAGCAGCTTAGGCCTAGCGGAGACCCAGTACTTC. This codes for CASSLGLAETQYF.

This clone appeared once. The V call is TRBV29-1, the J call TRBJ2-4; D is possibly TRBD1 (5 bases). Germline V lookup: CDR1 SQVTM, CDR2 ANQGSEA. CDR3 length equals 12 residues. V lost 6 bases, J lost 4 bases, and 10 bases lay in between. The CDR3 region has the DNA TGCAGCGTGAGCCAGGGAAAAAACATTCAGTACTTC. Amino acids: CSVSQGKNIQYF.

V usage is TRBV6-5 and J usage is TRBJ2-3; tentatively, D is TRBD2 (7 bases). CDR3 length equals 14 residues. In germline, CDR1 is MNHEY, CDR2 SVGAGI. Between the trimmed V and J ends, which lost 5 bases and 2 bases, there was a span of 11 bases. The CDR3 spells CASSRGGLTDTQYF. The CDR3 coding sequence is TGTGCCAGCAGTAGGGGGGGGCTCACAGATACGCAGTATTTT.

The genes are TRBV18 and TRBJ1-5; 7 nucleotides agree with TRBD1. V gave up 3 bases and J gave up 0 bases; unmatched junction bases: 5. There are 16 residues in the CDR3. Germline V lookup: CDR1 KGHSH, CDR2 LQKENI. The DNA for the CDR3 is TGTGCCAGCTCACCTCAGGGACAGAATAGCAATCAGCCCCAGCATTTT. Its translation is CASSPQGQNSNQPQHF.